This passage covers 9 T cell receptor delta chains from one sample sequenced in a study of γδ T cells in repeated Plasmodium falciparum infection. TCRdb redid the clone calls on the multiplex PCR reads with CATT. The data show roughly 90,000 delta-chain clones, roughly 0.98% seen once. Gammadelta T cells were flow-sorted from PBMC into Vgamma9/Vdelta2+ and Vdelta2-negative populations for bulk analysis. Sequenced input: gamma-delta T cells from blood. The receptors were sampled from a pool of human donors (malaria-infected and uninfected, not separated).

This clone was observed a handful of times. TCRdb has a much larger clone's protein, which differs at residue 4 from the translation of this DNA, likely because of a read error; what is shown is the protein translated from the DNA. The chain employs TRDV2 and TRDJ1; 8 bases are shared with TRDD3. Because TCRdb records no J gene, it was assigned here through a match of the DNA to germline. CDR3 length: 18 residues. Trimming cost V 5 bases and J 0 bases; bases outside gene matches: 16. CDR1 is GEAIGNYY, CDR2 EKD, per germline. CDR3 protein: CACGSLLGGPGYTDKLIF. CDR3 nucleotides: TGTGCCTGTGGCTCCCTACTGGGGGGTCCCGGGTACACCGATAAACTCATCTTT.

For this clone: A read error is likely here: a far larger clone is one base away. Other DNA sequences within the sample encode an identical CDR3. CDR3 residues: CACDRLGDFRDKLIF. For the CDR3, the DNA is TGTGCCTGTGACAGGCTGGGGGATTTTCGCGATAAACTCATCTTT. The rearrangement links TRDV2 to TRDJ1; 9 positions match TRDD3. Looked up from germline, CDR1 is GEAIGNYY and CDR2 is EKD. The CDR3 runs to 15 residues. The V segment lost 2 bases and the J segment 4 bases; nucleotides outside the gene matches: 7.

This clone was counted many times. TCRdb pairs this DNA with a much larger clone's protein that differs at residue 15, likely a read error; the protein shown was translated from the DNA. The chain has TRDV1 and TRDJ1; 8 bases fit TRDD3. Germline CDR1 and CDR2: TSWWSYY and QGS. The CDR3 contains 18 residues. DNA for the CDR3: TGTGCTCTTGGGGAACTCTGGGGGACCCGTTACGGAACCGATGAACTCATCTTT. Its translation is CALGELWGTRYGTDELIF.

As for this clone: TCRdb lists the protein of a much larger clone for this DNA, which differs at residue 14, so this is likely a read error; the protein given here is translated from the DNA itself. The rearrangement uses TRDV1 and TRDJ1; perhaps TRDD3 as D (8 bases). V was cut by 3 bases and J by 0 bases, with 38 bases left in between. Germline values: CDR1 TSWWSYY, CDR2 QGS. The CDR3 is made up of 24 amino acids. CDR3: CALGEPFTFLNWGVYPRYTDKLIF. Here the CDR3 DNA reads TGTGCTCTTGGGGAGCCTTTTACCTTCCTCAACTGGGGGGTATATCCTAGGTACACCGATAAACTCATCTTT.

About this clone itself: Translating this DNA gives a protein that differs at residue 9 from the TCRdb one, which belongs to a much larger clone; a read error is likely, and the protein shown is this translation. The CDR3 region is CACDPGGYPDKLIF. Here the CDR3 DNA reads TGTGCCTGTGACCCTGGGGGATACCCCGATAAACTCATCTTT. The J gene is TRDJ1, the V gene TRDV2; 11 nucleotides match TRDD3. The germline gives CDR1 GEAIGNYY, CDR2 EKD. The CDR3 totals 14 residues. J gave up 3 bases and V 3 bases, and 2 bases lay outside the gene matches.

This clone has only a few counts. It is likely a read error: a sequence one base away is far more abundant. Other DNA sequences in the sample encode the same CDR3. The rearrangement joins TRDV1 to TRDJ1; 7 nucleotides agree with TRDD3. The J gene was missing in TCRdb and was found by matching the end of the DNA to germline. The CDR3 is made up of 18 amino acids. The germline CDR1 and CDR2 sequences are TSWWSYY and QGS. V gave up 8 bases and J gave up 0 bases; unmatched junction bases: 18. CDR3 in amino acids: CALTLAITGDSYTDKLIF. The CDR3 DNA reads TGTGCTCTTACCTTAGCCATTACTGGGGATTCTTACACCGATAAACTCATCTTT.

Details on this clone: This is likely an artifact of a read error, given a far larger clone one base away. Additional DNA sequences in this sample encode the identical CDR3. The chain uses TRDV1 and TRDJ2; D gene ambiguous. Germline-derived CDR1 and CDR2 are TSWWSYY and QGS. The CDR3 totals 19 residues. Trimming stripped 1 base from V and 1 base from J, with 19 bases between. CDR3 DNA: TGTGCTCTTGGGGAACCACTAGGTTCTAGGGTTTATTTGACAGCACAACTCTTCTTT. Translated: CALGEPLGSRVYLTAQLFF.

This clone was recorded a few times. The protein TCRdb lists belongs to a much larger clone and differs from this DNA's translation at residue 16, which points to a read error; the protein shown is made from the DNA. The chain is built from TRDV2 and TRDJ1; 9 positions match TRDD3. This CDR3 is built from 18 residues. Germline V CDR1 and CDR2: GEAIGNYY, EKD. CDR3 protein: CACDTLQDWGNNTDKHIF. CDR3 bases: TGTGCCTGTGACACCCTACAGGACTGGGGGAACAACACCGATAAACACATCTTT.

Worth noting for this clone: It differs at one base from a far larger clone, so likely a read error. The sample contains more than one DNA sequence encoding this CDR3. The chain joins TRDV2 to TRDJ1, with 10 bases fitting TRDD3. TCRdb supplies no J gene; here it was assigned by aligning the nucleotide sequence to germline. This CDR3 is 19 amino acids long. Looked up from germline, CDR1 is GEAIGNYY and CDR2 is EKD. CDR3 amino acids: CACDTRLRWGINYTDKLIF. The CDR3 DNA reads TGTGCCTGCGACACCCGACTACGCTGGGGGATAAACTACACCGATAAACTCATCTTT.